This TCR beta chain was sequenced in a study of shared clonotypes between healthy human individuals (dated by TCRdb to 2018 to 2020). For the wider study: The cohort comprised a couple of women and three men aged 18 to 49 years. For each donor, three plates each were used for CD4 naive and CD4 memory, two plates were used for CD8 naive, and one plate was used for CD8 memory. The study deeply sequenced blood TCR repertoires of about five healthy adults to estimate repertoire size and the extent of clonotype sharing between individuals. Libraries were prepared and TCR repertoires were sequenced by different laboratories using diverse techniques, in order to increase sequencing depth and limit assay-specific biases. Per donor, leukapheresis produced somewhere between about 0.94 and 9 billion PBMCs.

The donors were healthy, HIV-negative adults who had no recently reported acute infections or vaccinations. All donors were Caucasian adults living in Nashville, Tennessee, USA. Magnetic negative selection was used to enrich CD4+ T cells, after which naive cells were positively selected on CD45RA and the negative fraction became the memory subset. Blood was obtained by leukapheresis, after which PBMCs were separated by Ficoll-Histopaque density gradient centrifugation and cryopreserved in liquid nitrogen vapor phase. Purity and quantity of every magnetically sorted T cell population were checked by analytical flow cytometry. Genomic DNA was isolated from each sorted fraction and quantified by UV absorbance on a Nanodrop 2000c. From the cysteine up to the phenylalanine, the CDR3 has a length of 12 residues. Only the CDR3 region is kept as DNA, spanning 36 bases read in frame from base 1. In the germline V gene (reference sequence), CDR1 corresponds to GTSNPN and CDR2 to SVGIG. The junction shows trimming of 2 bases on V and 5 bases on J, plus 8 bases between the germline ends.

The investigation overall reported the following: Compared with non-shared clonotypes, clonotypes shared by all four sorted-subset donors had higher generation probabilities. Only blood was sampled, and tissue TCR repertoires likely differ from those in blood. Across a handful of donors, around 5.4% of naive CD4, roughly 3.4% of naive CD8, about 2% of memory CD4, and roughly 0.4% of memory CD8 clonotypes were shared. Estimated clonotype richness was generally larger for naive than for memory subsets. Even with the large sequencing depth, rarefaction of the sorted-subset datasets indicated that sequencing was incomplete. Because the study included a small number of donors, the genetic and exposure-history diversity represented was limited. Pairwise subsampling led to the expectation that sequencing depth would affect the degree of clonotype sharing among donors.

Concerning this clone itself: No antigen is known for it. No base quality information exists; no much larger clone differs at one position.

Using the deep immunoSEQ assay, multiplex PCR amplified TCR CDR3 regions from genomic DNA. Extracted genomic DNA from each cell subset was distributed evenly across all wells of several immunoSEQ 96-well plates, and each plate was treated as a replicate. For sorted subsets, 150 to 250 ng of genomic DNA, equivalent to 25,000 to 35,000 T cell genomes, went into each replicate PCR. Purified libraries were measured with a Qubit 3.0 fluorometer, size-checked on a Bioanalyzer 2100, and measured again with the KAPA Library Quantification kit. Every immunoSEQ 96-well plate was sequenced on a dedicated single-read 150-cycle Illumina NextSeq 550 flow cell. The paper's data handling went like this. Because only junctional sequences without quality scores were contained in the immunoSEQ output, filtering matching that applied to full-length reads could not be performed. To assign V/J genes and CDR3, sequences were annotated using PyIR, a Python wrapper for IgBLAST v1.9, with IMGT germline references. Reads were removed for weak V/J assignments (E-value above 1e-6), missing CDR3, stop codons, out-of-frame junctions, or ambiguous translated residues. A V3J clonotype was defined by an identical inferred V gene, J gene, and CDR3 amino acid sequence. Percentage overlap between repertoires was computed as shared unique clonotypes divided by the size of the smaller repertoire. RTK rarefaction, the Chao1 estimator, and Recon v2.1 estimates of unobserved clonotypes were used to assess repertoire richness. OLGA was used to compute generation probabilities for all TCRbeta clonotypes that the gDNA method yielded from a few donors. Entries here come from immuneACCESS through TCRdb and include only in-frame sequences with V and J called. Some clones fail to appear in such tables; in the studies checked, an unresolved V gene covers under half of the shortfall, and the cause of the remainder is unknown. V, J and clone size are taken as reported in that table, and D and trimming were inferred from the DNA itself. In all, the sample holds approximately 2.4 million clones, and under 97% of those were seen once. The ten biggest clones cover roughly 0.13% of the sample.

This receptor was identified in a man younger than 35 in good health. Sequencing input: naive CD4+ T cells sorted from blood. The cell subset or site label, read with the paper, signifies: CD45RA+ positively selected. The rearrangement combines TRBV30 with TRBJ2-3, with TRBD2 as a weak D call on 5 bases. The DNA sequence reads TGTGCCTGGAGTCCCCGGGGAGATACGCAGTATTTT. The encoded protein is CAWSPRGDTQYF.